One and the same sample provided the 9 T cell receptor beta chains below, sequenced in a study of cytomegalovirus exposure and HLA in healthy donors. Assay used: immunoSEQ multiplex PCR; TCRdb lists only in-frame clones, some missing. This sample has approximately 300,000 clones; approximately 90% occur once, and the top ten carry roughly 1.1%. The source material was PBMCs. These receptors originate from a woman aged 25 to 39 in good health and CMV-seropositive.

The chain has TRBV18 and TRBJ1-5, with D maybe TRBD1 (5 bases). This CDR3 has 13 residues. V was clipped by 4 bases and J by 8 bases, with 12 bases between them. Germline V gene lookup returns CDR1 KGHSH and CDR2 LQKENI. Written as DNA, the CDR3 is TGTGCCAGCTCACGGCAAGTGGGGGAGCCCCAGCATTTT. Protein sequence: CASSRQVGEPQHF.

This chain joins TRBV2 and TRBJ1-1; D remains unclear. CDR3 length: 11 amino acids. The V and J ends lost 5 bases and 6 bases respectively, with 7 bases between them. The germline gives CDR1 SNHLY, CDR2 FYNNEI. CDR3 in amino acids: CASSRVAEAFF. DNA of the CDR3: TGTGCCAGCAGTCGGGTGGCTGAAGCTTTCTTT.

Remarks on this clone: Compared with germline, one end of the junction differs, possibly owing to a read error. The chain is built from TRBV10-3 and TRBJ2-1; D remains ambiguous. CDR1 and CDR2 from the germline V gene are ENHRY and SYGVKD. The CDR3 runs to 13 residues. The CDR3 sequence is CAISESPYNEQFF. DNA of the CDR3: TGTGCCATCAGTGAGTCGCCCTACAATGAGCAATTCTTC.

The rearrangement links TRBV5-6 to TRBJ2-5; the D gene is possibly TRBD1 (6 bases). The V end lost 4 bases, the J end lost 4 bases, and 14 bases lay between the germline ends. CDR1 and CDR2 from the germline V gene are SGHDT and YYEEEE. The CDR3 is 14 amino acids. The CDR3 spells CASSDPGHLETQYF. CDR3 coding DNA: TGTGCCAGCAGCGATCCGGGACACCTAGAGACCCAGTACTTC.

CDR3 sequence: CASNPRGGPETQYF. CDR3 nucleotide sequence: TGTGCCAGCAACCCACGGGGGGGCCCGGAGACCCAGTACTTC. The chain couples TRBV9 to TRBJ2-5, with 8 positions matching TRBD2. In germline, CDR1 is SGDLS, CDR2 YYNGEE. V was clipped by 6 bases and J by 5 bases; unmatched bases: 9. This CDR3 comprises 14 residues.

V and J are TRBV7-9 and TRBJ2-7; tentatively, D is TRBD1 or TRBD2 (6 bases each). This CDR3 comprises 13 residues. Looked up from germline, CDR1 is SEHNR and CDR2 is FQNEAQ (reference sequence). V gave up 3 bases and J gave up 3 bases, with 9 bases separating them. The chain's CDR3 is CASSFGGGYEQYF. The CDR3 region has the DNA TGTGCCAGCAGCTTCGGAGGGGGCTACGAGCAGTACTTC.

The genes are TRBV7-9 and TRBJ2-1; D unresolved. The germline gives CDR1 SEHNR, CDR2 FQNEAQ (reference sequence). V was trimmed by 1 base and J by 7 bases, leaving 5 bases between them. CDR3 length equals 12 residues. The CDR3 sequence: CASSLGSNEQFF. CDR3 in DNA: TGTGCCAGCAGCTTAGGCTCTAATGAGCAGTTCTTC.

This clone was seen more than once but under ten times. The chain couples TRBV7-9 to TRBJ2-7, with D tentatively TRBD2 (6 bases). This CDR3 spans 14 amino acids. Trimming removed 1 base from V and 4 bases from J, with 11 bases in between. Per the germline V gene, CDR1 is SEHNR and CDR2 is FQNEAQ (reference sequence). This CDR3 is CASSLGGVSYEQYF. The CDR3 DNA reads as TGTGCCAGCAGCTTAGGGGGGGTTTCGTACGAGCAGTACTTC.

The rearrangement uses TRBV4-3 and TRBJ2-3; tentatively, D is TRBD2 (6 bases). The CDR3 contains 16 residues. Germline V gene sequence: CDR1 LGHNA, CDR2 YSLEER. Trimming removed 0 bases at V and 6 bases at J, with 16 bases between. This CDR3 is CASSQDPAGVGDTQYF. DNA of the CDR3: TGCGCCAGCAGCCAAGACCCAGCGGGTGTTGGGGATACGCAGTATTTT.